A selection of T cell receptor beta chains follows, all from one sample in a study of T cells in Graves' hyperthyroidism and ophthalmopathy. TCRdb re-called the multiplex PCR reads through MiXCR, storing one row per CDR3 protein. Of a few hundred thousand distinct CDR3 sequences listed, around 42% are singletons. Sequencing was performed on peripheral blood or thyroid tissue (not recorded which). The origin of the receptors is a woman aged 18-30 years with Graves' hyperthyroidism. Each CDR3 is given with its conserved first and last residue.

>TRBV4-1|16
CASSQVGPGQGGGYTF
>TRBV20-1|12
CSARISYYEQYF
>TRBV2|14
CASSENSLNTEAFF
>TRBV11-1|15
CASSLGSERTYEQYF
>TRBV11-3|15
CASSGRAGTKYGYTF
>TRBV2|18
CASREGQGVIYSNQPQYF
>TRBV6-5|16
CASSWGPGQANEKLFF
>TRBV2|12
CASSRGEIEQFF
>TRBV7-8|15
CASSLALHSSPEQYF
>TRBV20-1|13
CSVWDRGSDGYTF
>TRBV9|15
CASLSGTGPGQPQHF
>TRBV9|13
CAGSVAPGQPQHF
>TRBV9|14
CASSYDRGTGELFF
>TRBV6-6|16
CASSYLTSGRSYEQYF
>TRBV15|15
CATSVVDSGANVLTF
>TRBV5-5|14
CASSLDVNTGELFF
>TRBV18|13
CASSPGTVTEAFF
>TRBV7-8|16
CASSLAVAGWGYEQYF
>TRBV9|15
CASSVDPGELTEAFF
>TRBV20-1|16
CSARDVRQGVNTEAFF
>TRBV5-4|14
CASSLGQGMETQYF
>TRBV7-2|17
CASSGVGKLDRPYEQYF
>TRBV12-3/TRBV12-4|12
CASSLLSIEAFF
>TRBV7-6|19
CASSLNILGTGGSYNEQYF
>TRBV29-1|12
CSVEGSDQPQHF
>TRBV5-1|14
CASSLTTPSYEQYF
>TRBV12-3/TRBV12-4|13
CASRPRIAGGYTF
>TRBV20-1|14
CSAGGLAGQETQYF
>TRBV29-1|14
CSGRPIRTADTQYF
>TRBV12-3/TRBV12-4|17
CASSARQEGPRSETQYF
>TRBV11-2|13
CASTPDRVETQYF
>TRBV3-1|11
CASSRRTRAFF
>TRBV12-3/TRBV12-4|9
CASRLTQYF
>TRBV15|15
CATSDFGLEGVEQFF
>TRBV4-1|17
CASSQVVLAGVPYEQYF
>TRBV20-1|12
CSARYSNQPQHF
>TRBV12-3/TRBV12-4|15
CASTQLPAWPETQYF
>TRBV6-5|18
CASSPSQLEVWSNEKLFF
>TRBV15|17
CATSSLFRGRTSYEQYF
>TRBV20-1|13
CSARVGGDTEAFF
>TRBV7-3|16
CASSPRLAGATDTQYF
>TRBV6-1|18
CAISESFGSGRGTGELFF
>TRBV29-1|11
CSVEWGSGYTF
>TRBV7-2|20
CASSFYICSASLGGHTEAFF
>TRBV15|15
CATSTPRGGTGELFF